Included here is one TCR beta chain sequence, with context. Its target is not known. The record originates from a study of T cell responses to AZD1222 COVID-19 vaccine. Study-level background: Second-dose schedules of about 4 or about 12 weeks were combined.

Study results and caveats: Donors were chiefly white British, with a greater number of females, and clonal diversity was perhaps underestimated. Spike-spanning, vaccine-associated CD4 TCRs were dominant at 160-218 and 743-854. The study found Spike-specific TCR breadth and depth rose after two AZD1222 doses.

The protocol was immunoSEQ multiplex PCR, while the TCRdb copy is restricted to in-frame clones and leaves out a portion. In the table there are more than 95,000 clones, 80% to 95% of which are singletons. CDR1 is KGHDR, CDR2 SFDVKD, per germline. The V and J ends lost 1 base and 0 bases respectively, with 15 bases between them. The CDR3 extends over 18 amino acids. The J gene is TRBJ2-1, the V gene TRBV24-1; D possibly corresponds to TRBD2 (5 bases). The TCR sequence derives from an adult in good health. Sample: peripheral blood, taken on day 0 of AZD1222 vaccination. CDR3 DNA sequence: TGTGCCACCAGTGATTTCCGTCCGTCGAGCGGCTCCTACAATGAGCAGTTCTTC. This gives the protein CATSDFRPSSGSYNEQFF.